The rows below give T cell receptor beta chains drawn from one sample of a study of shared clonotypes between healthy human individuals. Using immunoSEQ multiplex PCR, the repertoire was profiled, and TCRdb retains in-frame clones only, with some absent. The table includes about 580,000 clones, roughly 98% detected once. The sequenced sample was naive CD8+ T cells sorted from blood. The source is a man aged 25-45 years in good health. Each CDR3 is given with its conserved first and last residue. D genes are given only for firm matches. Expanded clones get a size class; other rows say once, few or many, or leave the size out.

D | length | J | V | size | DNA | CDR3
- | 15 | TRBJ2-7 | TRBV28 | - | TGTGCCAGCAGTTATCCGGGACGGAAACCCTACGAGCAGTACTTC | CASSYPGRKPYEQYF
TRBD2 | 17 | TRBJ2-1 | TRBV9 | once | TGTGCCAGCAGCGTAGGGGTGGGGACTAGCGGGAGCGATGAGCAGTTCTTC | CASSVGVGTSGSDEQFF
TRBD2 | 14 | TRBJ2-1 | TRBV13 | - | TGTGCCAGCAGCTTGCGGGGGGAGCGGAATGAGCAGTTCTTC | CASSLRGERNEQFF
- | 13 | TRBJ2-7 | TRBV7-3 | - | TGTGCCAGCAGCTCCCTGGCCCCAGGAGAGCAGTACTTC | CASSSLAPGEQYF
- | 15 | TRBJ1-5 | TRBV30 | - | TGTGCCTGGAGTTATGGTAAAAGTAGCAATCAGCCCCAGCATTTT | CAWSYGKSSNQPQHF
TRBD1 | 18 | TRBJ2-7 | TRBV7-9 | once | TGTGCCAGCAGCGGGACAGGGTCGGGCGGGATATTGGAATACGAGCAGTACTTC | CASSGTGSGGILEYEQYF
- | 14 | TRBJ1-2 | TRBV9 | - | TGTGCCAGCAGCGTAGCCTCTTCCAACTATGGCTACACCTTC | CASSVASSNYGYTF
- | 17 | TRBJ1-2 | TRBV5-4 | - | TGTGCCAGCAGCTTGTCTGCTGGGACGCTTCTTGGTAACGACTACACCTTC | CASSLSAGTLLGNDYTF
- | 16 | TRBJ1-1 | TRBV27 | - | TGTGCCAGCAGTTTATCGATCGGGGGTCCGCGTGATGAAGCTTTCTTT | CASSLSIGGPRDEAFF
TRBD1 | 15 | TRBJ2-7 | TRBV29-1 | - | TGCAGCGTTGGACCCGACAGGGCGAAGGCCTACGAGCAGTACTTC | CSVGPDRAKAYEQYF
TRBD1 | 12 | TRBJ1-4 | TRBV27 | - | TGTGCCAGCAGTTTCAGGGGGGGAAAACTGTTTTTT | CASSFRGGKLFF
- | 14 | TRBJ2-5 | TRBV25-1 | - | TGTGCCAGCAGTGAAACGGACAGCGATGAGACCCAGTACTTC | CASSETDSDETQYF
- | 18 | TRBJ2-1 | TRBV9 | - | TGTGCCAGCAGCGTAGGGTTTGCGGCCCCGTTCCTCGACAATGAGCAGTTCTTC | CASSVGFAAPFLDNEQFF
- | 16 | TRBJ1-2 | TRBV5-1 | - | TGCGCCAGCGGTTATCCCAGGGACTACCTTAACTATGGCTACACCTTC | CASGYPRDYLNYGYTF
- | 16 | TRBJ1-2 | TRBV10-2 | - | TGCGCCAGCAGTGAGGGCTACGAATATACTAACTATGGCTACACCTTC | CASSEGYEYTNYGYTF
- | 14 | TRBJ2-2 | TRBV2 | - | TGTGCCAGCAGTGAAGGTAGCGTGACCGGGGAGCTGTTTTTT | CASSEGSVTGELFF
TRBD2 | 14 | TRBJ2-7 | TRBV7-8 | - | TGTGCCAGCAGCCCGGGACTAGGGAACTACGAGCAGTACTTC | CASSPGLGNYEQYF
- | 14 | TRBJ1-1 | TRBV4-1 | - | TGCGCCAGCAGCCAAGTCAGTCTAGGAACTGAAGCTTTCTTT | CASSQVSLGTEAFF
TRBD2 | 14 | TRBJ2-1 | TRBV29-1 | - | TGCAGCGTTGTCCTAGCGGGCTCTCCCCATGAGCAGTTCTTC | CSVVLAGSPHEQFF
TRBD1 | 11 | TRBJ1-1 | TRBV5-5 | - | TGTGCCAGCAGCTGGGACAGGGAAGCTTTCTTT | CASSWDREAFF
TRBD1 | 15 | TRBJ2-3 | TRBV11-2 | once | TGTGCCAGCAGCCTACGGACAGGGGGCATAGATACGCAGTATTTT | CASSLRTGGIDTQYF
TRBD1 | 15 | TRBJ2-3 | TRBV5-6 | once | TGTGCCAGCGGCACGGGACAGGGTTATCCAGATACGCAGTATTTT | CASGTGQGYPDTQYF
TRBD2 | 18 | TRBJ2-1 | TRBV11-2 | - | TGTGCCAGCAGCTTAGCCAGCGGGAGGTATAACTCCTACAATGAGCAGTTCTTC | CASSLASGRYNSYNEQFF
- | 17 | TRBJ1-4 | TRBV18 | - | TGTGCCAGCTCACCACGCATTTGGACAGCAACTAATGAAAAACTGTTTTTT | CASSPRIWTATNEKLFF
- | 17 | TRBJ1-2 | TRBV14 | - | TGTGCCAGCAGCCATCAGATTGTAACAGGGCGGACGTATGGCTACACCTTC | CASSHQIVTGRTYGYTF
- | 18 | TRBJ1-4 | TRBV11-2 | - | TGTGCCAGCAGCCGGACGGGGATCAGTACCGCAACTAATGAAAAACTGTTTTTT | CASSRTGISTATNEKLFF
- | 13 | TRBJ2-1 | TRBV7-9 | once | TGTGCCAGCAGCCCGGACAGTAACAATGAGCAGTTCTTC | CASSPDSNNEQFF
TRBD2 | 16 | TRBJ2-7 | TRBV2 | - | TGTGCCAGCAGTGAAACCCTCGGGACTAGCCTATTCGAGCAGTACTTC | CASSETLGTSLFEQYF
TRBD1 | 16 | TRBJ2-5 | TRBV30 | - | TGTGCCTGGGGACCCGGGACAGGGGGCCCCCAAGAGACCCAGTACTTC | CAWGPGTGGPQETQYF
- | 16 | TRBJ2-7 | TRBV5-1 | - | TGCGCCAGCAGCTTCACGAGCAGGGCGAGCTCCTACGAGCAGTACTTC | CASSFTSRASSYEQYF
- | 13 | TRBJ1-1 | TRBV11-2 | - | TGTGCCAGCAGCTCCACTCCCCCAGGTGGAGCTTTCTTT | CASSSTPPGGAFF
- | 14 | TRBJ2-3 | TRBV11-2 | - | TGTGCCAGCAGCTCCCAGGGAATAACAGATACGCAGTATTTT | CASSSQGITDTQYF
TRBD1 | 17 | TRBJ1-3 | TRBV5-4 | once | TGTGCCAGCAGCTTGTATCAGGGGGAGAGCTCTGGAAACACCATATATTTT | CASSLYQGESSGNTIYF
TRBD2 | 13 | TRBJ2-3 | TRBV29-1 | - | TGCAGCGCCCAATTGCGGGAGATAGATACGCAGTATTTT | CSAQLREIDTQYF
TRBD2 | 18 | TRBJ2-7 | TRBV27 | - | TGTGCCAGCAGTGGGGCAGAAACTAGCGGGAGGATATCCTACGAGCAGTACTTC | CASSGAETSGRISYEQYF
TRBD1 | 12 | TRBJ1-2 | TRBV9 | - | TGTGCCAGCAGCACAGGGACAGGGAGCTACACCTTC | CASSTGTGSYTF